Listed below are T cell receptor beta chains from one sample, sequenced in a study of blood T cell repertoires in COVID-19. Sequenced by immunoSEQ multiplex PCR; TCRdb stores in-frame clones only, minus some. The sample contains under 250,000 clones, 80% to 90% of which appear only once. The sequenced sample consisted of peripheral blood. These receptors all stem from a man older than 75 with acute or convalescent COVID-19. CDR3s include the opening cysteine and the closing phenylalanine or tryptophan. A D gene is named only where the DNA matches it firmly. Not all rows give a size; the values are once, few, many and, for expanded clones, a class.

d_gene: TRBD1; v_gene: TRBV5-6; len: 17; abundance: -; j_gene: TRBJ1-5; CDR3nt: TGTGCCAGCAGCCTAACCGGGACAGGGGGTCGGAATCAGCCCCAGCATTTT; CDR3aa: CASSLTGTGGRNQPQHF
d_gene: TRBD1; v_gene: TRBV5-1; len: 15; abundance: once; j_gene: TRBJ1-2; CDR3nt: TGCGCCAGCTTTAATATGGGACAGGGCTTCGATGGCTACACCTTC; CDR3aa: CASFNMGQGFDGYTF
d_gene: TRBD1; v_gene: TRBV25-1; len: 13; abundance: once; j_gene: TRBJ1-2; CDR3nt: TGTGCCAGCAGGGGACAGGGGGCGCAGGGCTACACCTTC; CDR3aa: CASRGQGAQGYTF
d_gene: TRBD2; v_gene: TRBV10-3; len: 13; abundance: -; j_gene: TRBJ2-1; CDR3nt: TGTGCCGCGGGGACTAGCGGGGTGGAGGGGCAGTTCTTC; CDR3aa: CAAGTSGVEGQFF
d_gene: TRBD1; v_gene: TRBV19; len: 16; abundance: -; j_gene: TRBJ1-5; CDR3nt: TGTGCCAGTGTAGACAGGGGGGACCCAAGCAATCAGCCCCAGCATTTT; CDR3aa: CASVDRGDPSNQPQHF
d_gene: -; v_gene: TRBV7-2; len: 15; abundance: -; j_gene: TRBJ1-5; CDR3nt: TGTGCCAGCAGCTTAGGGGGGCTGCGCAATCAGCCCCAGCATTTT; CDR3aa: CASSLGGLRNQPQHF
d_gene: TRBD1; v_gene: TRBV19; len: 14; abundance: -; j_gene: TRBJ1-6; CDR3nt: TGTGCCAGCCAGGGGGTGATAAATAATTCACCCCTCCACTTT; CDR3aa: CASQGVINNSPLHF
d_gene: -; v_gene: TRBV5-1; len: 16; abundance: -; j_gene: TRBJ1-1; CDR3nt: TGCGCCAGCAGATATGAACCCCAGAGGGTGGGCACTGAAGCTTTCTTT; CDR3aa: CASRYEPQRVGTEAFF
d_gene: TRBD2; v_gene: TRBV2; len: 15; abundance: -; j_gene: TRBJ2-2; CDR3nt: TGTGCCAGCAGTTTAGCGGGAGGACGAAGCGGGGAGCTGTTTTTT; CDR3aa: CASSLAGGRSGELFF
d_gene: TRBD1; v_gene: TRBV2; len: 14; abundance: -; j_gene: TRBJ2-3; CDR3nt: TGTGCCAGCAGTGTAATACAGGGGGGAGGTACGCAGTATTTT; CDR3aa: CASSVIQGGGTQYF
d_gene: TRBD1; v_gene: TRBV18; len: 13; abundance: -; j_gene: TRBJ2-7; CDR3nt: TGTGCCAGCTCAGGGGACAGGTCCTACGAGCAGTACTTC; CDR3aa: CASSGDRSYEQYF